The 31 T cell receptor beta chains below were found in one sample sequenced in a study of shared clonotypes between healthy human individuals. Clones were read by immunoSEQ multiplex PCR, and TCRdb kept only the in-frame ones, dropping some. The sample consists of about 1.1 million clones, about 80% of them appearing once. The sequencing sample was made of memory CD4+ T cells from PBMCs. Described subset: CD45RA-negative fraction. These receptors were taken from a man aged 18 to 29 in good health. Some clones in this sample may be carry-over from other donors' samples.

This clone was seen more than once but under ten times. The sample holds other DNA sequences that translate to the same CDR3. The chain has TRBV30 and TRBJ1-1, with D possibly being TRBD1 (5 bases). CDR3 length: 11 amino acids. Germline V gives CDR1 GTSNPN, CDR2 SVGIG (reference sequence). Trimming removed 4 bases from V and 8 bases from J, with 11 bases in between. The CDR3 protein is CAWTGRGEAFF. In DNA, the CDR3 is TGTGCCTGGACGGGGAGGGGAGAAGCTTTCTTT.

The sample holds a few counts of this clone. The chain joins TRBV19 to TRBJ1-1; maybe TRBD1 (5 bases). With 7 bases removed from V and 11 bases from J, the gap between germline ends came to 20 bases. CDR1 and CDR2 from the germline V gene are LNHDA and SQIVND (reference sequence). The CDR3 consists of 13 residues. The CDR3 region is CASMEFRGGTAFF. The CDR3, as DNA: TGTGCCAGTATGGAGTTTAGGGGAGGAACGGCTTTCTTT.

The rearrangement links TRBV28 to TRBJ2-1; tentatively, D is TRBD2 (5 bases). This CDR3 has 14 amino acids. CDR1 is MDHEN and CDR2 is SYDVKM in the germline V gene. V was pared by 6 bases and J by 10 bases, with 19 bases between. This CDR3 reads CASRRRALLGEQFF. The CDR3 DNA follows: TGTGCCAGCAGGAGGCGGGCCCTCTTAGGGGAGCAGTTCTTC.

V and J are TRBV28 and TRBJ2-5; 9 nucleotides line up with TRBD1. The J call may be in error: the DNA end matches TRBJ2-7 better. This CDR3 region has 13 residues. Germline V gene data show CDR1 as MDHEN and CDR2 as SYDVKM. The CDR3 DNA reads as TGTGCCAGCAGAAAGACAGGGGGGCACGAGCAGTACTTC. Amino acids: CASRKTGGHEQYF.

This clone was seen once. The CDR3 coding sequence is TGTGCCAGCTCACCAAGGACAGGGGAAGCGAATGAGCAGTTCTTC. Residues: CASSPRTGEANEQFF. The gene calls are TRBV18 and TRBJ2-1; 9 bases are shared with TRBD1. Unmatched junction bases numbered 6, after V lost 2 bases and J lost 7 bases. The CDR3 has 15 amino acids. Germline loops: CDR1 KGHSH, CDR2 LQKENI.

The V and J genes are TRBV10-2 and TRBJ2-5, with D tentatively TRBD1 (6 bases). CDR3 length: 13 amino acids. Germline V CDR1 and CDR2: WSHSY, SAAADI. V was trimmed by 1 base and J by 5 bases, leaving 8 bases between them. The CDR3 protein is CASSEWQGETQYF. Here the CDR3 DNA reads TGCGCCAGCAGTGAGTGGCAGGGGGAGACCCAGTACTTC.

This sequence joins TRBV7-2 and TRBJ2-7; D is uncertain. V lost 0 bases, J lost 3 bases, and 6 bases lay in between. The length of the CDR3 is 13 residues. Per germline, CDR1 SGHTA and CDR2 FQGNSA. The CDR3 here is CASSLAANYEQYF. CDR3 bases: TGTGCCAGCAGCTTAGCCGCGAACTACGAGCAGTACTTC. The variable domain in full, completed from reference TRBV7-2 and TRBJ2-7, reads GAGVSQSPSNKVTEKGKDVELRCDPISGHTALYWYRQSLGQGLEFLIYFQGNSAPDKSGLPSDRFSAERTGGSVSTLTIQRTQQEDSAVYLCASSLAANYEQYFGPGTRLTVT.

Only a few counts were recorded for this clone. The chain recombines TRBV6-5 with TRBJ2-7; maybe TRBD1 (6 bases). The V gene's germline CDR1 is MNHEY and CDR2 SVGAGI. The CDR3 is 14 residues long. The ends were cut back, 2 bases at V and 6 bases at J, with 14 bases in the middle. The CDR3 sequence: CASSYRTSDSEQYF. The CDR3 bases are TGTGCCAGCAGTTACCGCACTTCGGACAGCGAGCAGTACTTC.

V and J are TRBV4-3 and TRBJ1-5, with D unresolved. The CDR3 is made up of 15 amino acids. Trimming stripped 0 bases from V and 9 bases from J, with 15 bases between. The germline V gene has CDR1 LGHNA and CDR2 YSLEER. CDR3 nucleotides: TGCGCCAGCAGCCAAGAAGCTGTCAGTACGAGGCCCCAGCATTTT. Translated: CASSQEAVSTRPQHF.

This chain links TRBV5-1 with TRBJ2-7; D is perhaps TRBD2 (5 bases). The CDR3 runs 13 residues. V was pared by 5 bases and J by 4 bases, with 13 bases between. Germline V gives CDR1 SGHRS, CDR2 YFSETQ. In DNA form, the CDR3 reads TGCGCCAGCAGGGAGGCTCCCGGATACGAGCAGTACTTC. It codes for CASREAPGYEQYF.

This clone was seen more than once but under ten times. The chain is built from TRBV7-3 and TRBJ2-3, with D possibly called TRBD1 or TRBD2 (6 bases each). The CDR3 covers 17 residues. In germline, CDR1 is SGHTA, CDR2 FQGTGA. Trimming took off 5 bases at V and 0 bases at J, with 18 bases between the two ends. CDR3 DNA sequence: TGTGCCAGCAGCCCAGGAGGGGGGATTACTAGCACAGATACGCAGTATTTT. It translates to CASSPGGGITSTDTQYF.

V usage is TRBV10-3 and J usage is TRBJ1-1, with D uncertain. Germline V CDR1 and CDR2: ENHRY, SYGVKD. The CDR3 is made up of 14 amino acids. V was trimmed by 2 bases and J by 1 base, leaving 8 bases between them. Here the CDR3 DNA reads TGTGCCATCAGTGAGCAATCCTGGAACACTGAAGCTTTCTTT. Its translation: CAISEQSWNTEAFF.

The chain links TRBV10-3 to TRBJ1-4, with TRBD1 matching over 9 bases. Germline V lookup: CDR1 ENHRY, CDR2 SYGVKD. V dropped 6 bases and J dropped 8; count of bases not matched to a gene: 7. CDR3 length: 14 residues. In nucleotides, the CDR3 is TGTGCCATCAGCCTAGGGACAGGGAACGAAAAACTGTTTTTT. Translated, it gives CAISLGTGNEKLFF.

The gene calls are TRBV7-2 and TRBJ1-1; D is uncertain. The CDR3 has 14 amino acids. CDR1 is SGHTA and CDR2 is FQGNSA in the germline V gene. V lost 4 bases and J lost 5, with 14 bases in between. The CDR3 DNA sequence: TGTGCCAGCAGCTCCGGGAGGAGAGGAACTGAAGCTTTCTTT. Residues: CASSSGRRGTEAFF.

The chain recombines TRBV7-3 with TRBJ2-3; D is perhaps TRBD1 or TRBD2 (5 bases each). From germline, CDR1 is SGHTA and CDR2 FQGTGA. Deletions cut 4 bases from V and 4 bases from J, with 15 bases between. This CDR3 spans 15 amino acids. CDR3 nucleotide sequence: TGTGCCAGCAGCTCCTCGAGGGGTGGGGCAGATACGCAGTATTTT. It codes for CASSSSRGGADTQYF.

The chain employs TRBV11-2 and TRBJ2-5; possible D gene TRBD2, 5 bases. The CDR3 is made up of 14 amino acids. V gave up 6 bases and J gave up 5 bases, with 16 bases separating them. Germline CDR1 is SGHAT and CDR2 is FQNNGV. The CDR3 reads CASRLVGGVETQYF. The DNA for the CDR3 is TGTGCCAGCAGACTCGTCGGAGGAGTGGAGACCCAGTACTTC. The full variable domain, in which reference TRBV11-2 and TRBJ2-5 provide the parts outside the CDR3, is EAGVAQSPRYKIIEKRQSVAFWCNPISGHATLYWYQQILGQGPKLLIQFQNNGVVDDSQLPKDRFSAERLKGVDSTLKIQPAKLEDSAVYLCASRLVGGVETQYFGPGTRLLVL.

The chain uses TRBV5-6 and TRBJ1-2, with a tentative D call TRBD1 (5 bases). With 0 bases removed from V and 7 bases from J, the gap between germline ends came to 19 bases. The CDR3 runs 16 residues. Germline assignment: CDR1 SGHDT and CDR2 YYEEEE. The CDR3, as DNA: TGTGCCAGCAGCTTGGTTGCGGATCTGGGGGGAGGTGGCTACACCTTC. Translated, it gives CASSLVADLGGGGYTF.

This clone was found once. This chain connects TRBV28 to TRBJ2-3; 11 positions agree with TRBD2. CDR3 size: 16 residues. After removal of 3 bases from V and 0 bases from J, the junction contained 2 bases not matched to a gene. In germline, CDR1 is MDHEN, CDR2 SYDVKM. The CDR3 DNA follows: TGTGCCAGCAGTTTCCGGACTAGCGGGAGCACAGATACGCAGTATTTT. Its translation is CASSFRTSGSTDTQYF.

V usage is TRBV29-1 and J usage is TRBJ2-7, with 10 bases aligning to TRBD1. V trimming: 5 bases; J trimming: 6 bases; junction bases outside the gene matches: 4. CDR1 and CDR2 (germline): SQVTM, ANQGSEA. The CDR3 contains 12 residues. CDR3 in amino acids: CSVQRTGGEQYF. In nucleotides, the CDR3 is TGCAGCGTTCAGCGGACAGGGGGCGAGCAGTACTTC.

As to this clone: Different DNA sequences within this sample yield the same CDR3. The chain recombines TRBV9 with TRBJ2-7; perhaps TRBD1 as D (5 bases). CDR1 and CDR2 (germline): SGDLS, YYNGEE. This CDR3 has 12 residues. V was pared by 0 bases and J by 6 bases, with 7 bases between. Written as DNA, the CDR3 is TGTGCCAGCAGCGTAGCAGGGTCCGAGCAGTACTTC. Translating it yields CASSVAGSEQYF.

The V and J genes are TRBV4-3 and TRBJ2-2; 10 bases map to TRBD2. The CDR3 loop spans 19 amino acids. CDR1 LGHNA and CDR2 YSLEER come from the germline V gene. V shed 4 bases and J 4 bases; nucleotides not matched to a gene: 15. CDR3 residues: CASSRNPPRSGRATGELFF. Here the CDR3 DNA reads TGCGCCAGCAGCCGCAACCCCCCTAGGAGCGGGAGGGCCACCGGGGAGCTGTTTTTT.

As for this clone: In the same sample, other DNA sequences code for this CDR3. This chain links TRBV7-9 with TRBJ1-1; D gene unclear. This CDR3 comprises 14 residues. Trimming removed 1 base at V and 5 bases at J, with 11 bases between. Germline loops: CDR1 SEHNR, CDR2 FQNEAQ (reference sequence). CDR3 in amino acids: CASSLVTGGTEAFF. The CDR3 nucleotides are TGTGCCAGCAGCTTAGTTACGGGTGGGACTGAAGCTTTCTTT. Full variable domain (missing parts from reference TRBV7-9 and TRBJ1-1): DTGVSQNPRHKITKRGQNVTFRCDPISEHNRLYWYRQTLGQGPEFLTYFQNEAQLEKSRLLSDRFSAERPKGSFSTLEIQRTEQGDSAMYLCASSLVTGGTEAFFGQGTRLTVV.

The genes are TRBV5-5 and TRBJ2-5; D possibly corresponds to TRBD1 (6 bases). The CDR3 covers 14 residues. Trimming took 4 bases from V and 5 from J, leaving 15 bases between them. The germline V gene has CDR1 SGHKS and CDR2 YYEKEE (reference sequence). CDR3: CASSQYRDMETQYF. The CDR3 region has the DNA TGTGCCAGCAGCCAGTACAGGGACATGGAGACCCAGTACTTC.

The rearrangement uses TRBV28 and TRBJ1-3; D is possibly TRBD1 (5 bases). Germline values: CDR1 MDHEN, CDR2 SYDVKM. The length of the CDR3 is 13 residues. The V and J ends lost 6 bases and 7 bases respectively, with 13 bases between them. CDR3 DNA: TGTGCCAGCAGCCTCGATGCAGGGAACACCATATATTTT. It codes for CASSLDAGNTIYF.

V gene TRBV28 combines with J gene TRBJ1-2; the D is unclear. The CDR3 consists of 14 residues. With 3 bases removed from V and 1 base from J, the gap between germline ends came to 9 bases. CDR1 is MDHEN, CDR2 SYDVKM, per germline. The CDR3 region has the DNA TGTGCCAGCAGTTTGGGGTATAGTAACTATGGCTACACCTTC. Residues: CASSLGYSNYGYTF.

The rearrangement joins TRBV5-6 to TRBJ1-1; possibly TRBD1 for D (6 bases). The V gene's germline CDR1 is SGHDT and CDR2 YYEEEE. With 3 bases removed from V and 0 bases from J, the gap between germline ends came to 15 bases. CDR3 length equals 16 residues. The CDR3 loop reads CASSSWGPQVNTEAFF. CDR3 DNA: TGTGCCAGCAGCTCCTGGGGGCCACAAGTGAACACTGAAGCTTTCTTT. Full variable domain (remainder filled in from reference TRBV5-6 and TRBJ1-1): DAGVTQSPTHLIKTRGQQVTLRCSPKSGHDTVSWYQQALGQGPQFIFQYYEEEERQRGNFPDRFSGHQFPNYSSELNVNALLLGDSALYLCASSSWGPQVNTEAFFGQGTRLTVV.

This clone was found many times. The CDR3 bases are TGTGCCAGCAGGGACAGGGGAGGCTATGGCTACACCTTC. It translates to CASRDRGGYGYTF. The chain is built from TRBV2 and TRBJ1-2, with TRBD1 identical over 9 bases. This CDR3 has 13 residues. Germline trimming cut 6 bases from V and 4 bases from J; bases unmatched to any gene: 3. Per germline, CDR1 SNHLY and CDR2 FYNNEI.

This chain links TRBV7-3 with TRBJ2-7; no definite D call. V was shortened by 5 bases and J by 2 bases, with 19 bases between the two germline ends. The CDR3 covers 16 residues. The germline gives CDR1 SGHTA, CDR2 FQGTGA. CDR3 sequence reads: CASSPDHRVPPYEQYF. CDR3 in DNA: TGTGCCAGCAGCCCAGACCATCGGGTACCTCCCTACGAGCAGTACTTC. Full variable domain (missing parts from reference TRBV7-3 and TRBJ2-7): GAGVSQTPSNKVTEKGKYVELRCDPISGHTALYWYRQSLGQGPEFLIYFQGTGAADDSGLPNDRFFAVRPEGSVSTLKIQRTERGDSAVYLCASSPDHRVPPYEQYFGPGTRLTVT.

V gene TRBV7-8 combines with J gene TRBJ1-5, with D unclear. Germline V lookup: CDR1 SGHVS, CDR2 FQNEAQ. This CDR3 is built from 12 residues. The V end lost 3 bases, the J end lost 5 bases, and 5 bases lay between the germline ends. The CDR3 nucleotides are TGTGCCAGCAGCTTCTCGGATCAGCCCCAGCATTTT. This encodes CASSFSDQPQHF.

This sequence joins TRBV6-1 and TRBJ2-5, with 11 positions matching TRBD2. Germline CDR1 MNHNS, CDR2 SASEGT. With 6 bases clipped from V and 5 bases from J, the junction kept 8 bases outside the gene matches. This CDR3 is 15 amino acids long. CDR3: CASRRLAGLWETQYF. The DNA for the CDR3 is TGTGCCAGCAGACGACTAGCGGGGCTGTGGGAGACCCAGTACTTC.

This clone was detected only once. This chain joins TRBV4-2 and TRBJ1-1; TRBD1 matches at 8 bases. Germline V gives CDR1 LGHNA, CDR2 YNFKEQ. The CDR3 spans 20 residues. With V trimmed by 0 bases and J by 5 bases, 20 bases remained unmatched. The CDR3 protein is CASSQEGQGAAAGIRTEAFF. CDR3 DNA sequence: TGTGCCAGCAGCCAAGAGGGGCAGGGGGCGGCCGCGGGGATCCGGACTGAAGCTTTCTTT.